This TCR beta chain is drawn from a study of OX40 agonist ivuxolimab in advanced cancers. On the study more broadly: Patients enrolled in dose escalation were diagnosed with hepatocellular carcinoma, melanoma, renal cell or head and neck cancer. A mean age of 60 years, range about 23 to 80, was recorded, and approximately 85% were male.

V was cut by 0 bases and J by 2 bases, with 26 bases left in between. CDR3 length: 21 amino acids. The method was immunoSEQ multiplex PCR; TCRdb's version includes in-frame clones alone and lacks a portion of them. The sample gives some 50,000 clones, approximately 90% of which show up once; approximately 5% is in the top ten. This sequence was found in an adult with an advanced solid tumor such as melanoma, head and neck, liver or kidney cancer. The source was CD4+ or CD8+ T cells sorted from blood, collected in a trial of the OX40 agonist ivuxolimab. V is TRBV23-1 and J is TRBJ2-4, with D tentatively TRBD1 or TRBD2 (5 bases each). TRBV23-1 is placed among ORFs of uncertain function. DNA of the CDR3: TGCGCCAGCAGTCAATCCGGGAAGAGGGGCGGTAATCTGGAGTCCAAAAACATTCAGTACTTC. It encodes CASSQSGKRGGNLESKNIQYF.